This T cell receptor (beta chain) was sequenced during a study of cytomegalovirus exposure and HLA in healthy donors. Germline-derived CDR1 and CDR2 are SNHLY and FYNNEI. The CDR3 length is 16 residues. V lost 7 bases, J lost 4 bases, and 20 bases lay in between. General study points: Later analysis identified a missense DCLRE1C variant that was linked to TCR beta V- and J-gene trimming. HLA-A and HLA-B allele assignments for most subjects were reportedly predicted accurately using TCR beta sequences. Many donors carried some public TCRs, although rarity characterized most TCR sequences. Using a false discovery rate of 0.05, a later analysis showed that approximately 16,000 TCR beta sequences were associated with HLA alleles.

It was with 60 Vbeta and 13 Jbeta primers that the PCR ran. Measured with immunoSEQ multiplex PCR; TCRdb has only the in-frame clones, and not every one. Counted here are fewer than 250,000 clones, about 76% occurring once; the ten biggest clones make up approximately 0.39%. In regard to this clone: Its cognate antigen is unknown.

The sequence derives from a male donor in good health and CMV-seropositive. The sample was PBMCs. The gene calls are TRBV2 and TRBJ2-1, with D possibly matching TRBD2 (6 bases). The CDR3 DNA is TGTGCCAGCAAACCAGAAAAGCGGGCGATTTACAATGAGCAGTTCTTC. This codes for CASKPEKRAIYNEQFF.